This T cell receptor beta chain was profiled in a study of CD8+ T cells in alopecia areata (dated 2018 in TCRdb). About the study as a whole: To study T cell clonal expansion in alopecia areata, the researchers applied high-throughput TCRbeta sequencing to both the C3H/HeJ mouse model and human patients. Scalp tissue and sorted CD4+ and CD8+ peripheral blood T cells from patchy and totalis/universalis alopecia areata patients and from healthy controls were covered by human TCRbeta sequencing. Scalp clonality was compared among normal scalp (n=4), patchy alopecia areata scalp (n=8), and alopecia totalis/universalis scalp (n=8). RNA was extracted with the PAXgene miRNA kit for fixed scalp, the miRNeasy kit for PBMCs, and the RNeasy kit for mouse skin. TCRbeta CDR3 regions were amplified by immunoSEQ multiplex PCR with 35 Vbeta forward and 13 Jbeta reverse primers. The paper's findings and limits, for the study overall: Unlike mouse skin, where gammadelta T cells dominate, normal human skin contains resident alphabeta T cells that get sequenced too, which complicates analysis of the scalp TCR repertoire. Lesional scalp, especially in alopecia totalis/universalis, showed higher clonality and more expanded CD8+ clones than normal scalp, suggesting antigenic drive. Shared TCR sequences between patients were less evident than in mice, which may be partly attributable to HLA diversity in the patient population.

The CDR3 holds 15 amino acids from the cysteine to the phenylalanine. Just CDR3 DNA is preserved here, 45 bases in frame from base 1. CDR1 SGHRS and CDR2 YFSETQ were looked up in the germline V gene. The germline ends are 21 bases apart after V is trimmed by 5 bases and J by 6 bases. In regard to this clone: This clone's antigen is unknown. No much larger clone is present one base from it, and per-base qualities are unavailable.

From alopecia areata patients, peripheral blood was collected along with lesional scalp punch biopsies. PBMCs were isolated by density centrifugation and stained for CD3, CD4 and CD8, and CD4+ and CD8+ T cells were sorted on a FACSAria. The untreated alopecia areata patients were recruited through a multicenter biomarker study. For five biomarker-study patients, blood CD8+ T cells were further sorted into NKG2D-low and NKG2D-high fractions. Receptor amplification or capture employed the immunoSEQ multiplex PCR assay. RNA was extracted from all samples and reverse transcribed into cDNA as template for TCR sequencing. SuperScript III was used to make first-strand cDNA, primed with a 2:1 mix of oligo-dT and random hexamers. A synthetic immune receptor repertoire was used to measure amplification bias, and any remaining bias was corrected computationally. As for the original processing: Raw reads were preprocessed to remove errors, and CDR3 was defined by IMGT conventions from the conserved cysteine to phenylalanine. Clonality was computed as 1 minus the Shannon entropy, with the entropy normalized by log2 of the number of productive unique TCRs. Whether each scalp clone was CD4 or CD8 was inferred by checking scalp TCRbeta sequences against the CD4 and CD8 repertoires from sorted blood. Entries here come from immuneACCESS through TCRdb and include only in-frame sequences with V and J called. Some clones fail to appear in such tables; in the studies checked, an unresolved V gene covers under half of the shortfall, and the cause of the remainder is unknown. V, J and clone size are taken as reported in that table, and D and trimming were inferred from the DNA itself. The sample table shows 95,000 to 120,000 clones, and 50% to 70% are seen once. Of the sample, 20% to 30% is held by the ten largest clones.

The sequence joins TRBV5-1 to TRBJ2-7, with the D gene not clear enough to name. The sequencing input was NKG2D-low CD8+ T cells sorted from blood. The cell subset or site tag for this specimen amounts to: sorted CD8+ NKG2D-low blood T cells. This TCR derives from a human donor with alopecia areata. In nucleotides, the sequence is TGCGCCAGCAGTCGACTCCCGGCGACCTCTTGCGAGCAGTACTTC. Its coded protein is CASSRLPATSCEQYF.